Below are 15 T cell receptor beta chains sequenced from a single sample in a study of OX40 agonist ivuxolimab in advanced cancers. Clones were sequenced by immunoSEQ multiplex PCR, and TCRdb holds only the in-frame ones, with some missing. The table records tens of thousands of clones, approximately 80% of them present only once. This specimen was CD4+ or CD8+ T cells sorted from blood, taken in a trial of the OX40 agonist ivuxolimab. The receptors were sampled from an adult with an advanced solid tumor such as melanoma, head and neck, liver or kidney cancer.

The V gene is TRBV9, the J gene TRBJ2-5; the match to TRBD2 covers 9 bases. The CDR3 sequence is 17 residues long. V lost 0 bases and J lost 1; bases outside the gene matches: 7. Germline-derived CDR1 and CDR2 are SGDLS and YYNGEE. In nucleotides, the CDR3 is TGTGCCAGCAGCGTAGAGGGCGGGAGGGCCCTCCAAGAGACCCAGTACTTC. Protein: CASSVEGGRALQETQYF.

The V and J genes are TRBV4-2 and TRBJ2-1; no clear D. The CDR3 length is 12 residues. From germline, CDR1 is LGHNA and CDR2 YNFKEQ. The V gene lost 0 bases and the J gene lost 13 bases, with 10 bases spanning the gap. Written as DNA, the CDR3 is TGTGCCAGCAGCCAAGATATTGGGTTTCAGTTCTTC. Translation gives CASSQDIGFQFF.

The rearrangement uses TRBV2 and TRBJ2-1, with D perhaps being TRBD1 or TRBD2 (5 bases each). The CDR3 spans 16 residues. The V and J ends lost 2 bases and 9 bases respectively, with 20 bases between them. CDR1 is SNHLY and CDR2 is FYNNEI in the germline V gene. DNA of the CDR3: TGTGCCAGCAGTGAATGGGGCCTAGCTCGGGGCAGTGAGCAGTTCTTC. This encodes CASSEWGLARGSEQFF. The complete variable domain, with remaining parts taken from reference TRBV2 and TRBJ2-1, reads EPEVTQTPSHQVTQMGQEVILRCVPISNHLYFYWYRQILGQKVEFLVSFYNNEISEKSEIFDDQFSVERPDGSNFTLKIRSTKLEDSAMYFCASSEWGLARGSEQFFGPGTRLTVL.

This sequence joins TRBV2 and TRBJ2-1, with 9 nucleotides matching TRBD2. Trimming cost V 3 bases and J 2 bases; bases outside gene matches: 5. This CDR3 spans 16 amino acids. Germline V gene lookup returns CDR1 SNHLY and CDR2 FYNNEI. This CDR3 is CASSDPGGRAYNEQFF. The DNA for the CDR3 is TGTGCCAGCAGTGATCCGGGCGGGAGGGCCTACAATGAGCAGTTCTTC. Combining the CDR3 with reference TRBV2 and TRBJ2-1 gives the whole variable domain EPEVTQTPSHQVTQMGQEVILRCVPISNHLYFYWYRQILGQKVEFLVSFYNNEISEKSEIFDDQFSVERPDGSNFTLKIRSTKLEDSAMYFCASSDPGGRAYNEQFFGPGTRLTVL.

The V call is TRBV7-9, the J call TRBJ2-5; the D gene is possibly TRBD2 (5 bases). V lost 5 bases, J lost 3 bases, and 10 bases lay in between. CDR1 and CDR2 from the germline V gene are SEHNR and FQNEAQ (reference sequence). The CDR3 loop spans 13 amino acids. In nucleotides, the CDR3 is TGTGCCAGCAGCCACGACGGGAAAGAGACCCAGTACTTC. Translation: CASSHDGKETQYF.

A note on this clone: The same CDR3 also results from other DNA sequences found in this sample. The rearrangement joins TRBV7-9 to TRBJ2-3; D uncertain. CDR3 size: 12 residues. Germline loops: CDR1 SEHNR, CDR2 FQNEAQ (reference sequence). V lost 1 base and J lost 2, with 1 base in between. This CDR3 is CASSLDTDTQYF. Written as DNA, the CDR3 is TGTGCCAGCAGCTTAGACACAGATACGCAGTATTTT.

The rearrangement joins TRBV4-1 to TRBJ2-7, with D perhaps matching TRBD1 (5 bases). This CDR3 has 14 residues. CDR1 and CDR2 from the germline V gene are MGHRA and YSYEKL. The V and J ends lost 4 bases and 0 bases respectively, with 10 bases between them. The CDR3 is CASSPRQSSYEQYV. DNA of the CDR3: TGCGCCAGCAGCCCGCGACAGAGCTCCTACGAGCAGTACGTC.

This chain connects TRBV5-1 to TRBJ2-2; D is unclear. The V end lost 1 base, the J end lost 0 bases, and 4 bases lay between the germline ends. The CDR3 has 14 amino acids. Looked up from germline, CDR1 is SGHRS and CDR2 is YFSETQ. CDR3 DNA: TGCGCCAGCAGCTTGAATCCGAACACCGGGGAGCTGTTTTTT. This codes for CASSLNPNTGELFF.

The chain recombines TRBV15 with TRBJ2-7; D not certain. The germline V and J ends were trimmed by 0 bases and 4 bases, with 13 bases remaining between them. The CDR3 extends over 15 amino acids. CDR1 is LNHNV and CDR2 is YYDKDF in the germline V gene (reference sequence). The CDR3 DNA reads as TGTGCCACCAGCAGAGATCCCAGCGTTGCTTACGAGCAGTACTTC. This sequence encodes CATSRDPSVAYEQYF.

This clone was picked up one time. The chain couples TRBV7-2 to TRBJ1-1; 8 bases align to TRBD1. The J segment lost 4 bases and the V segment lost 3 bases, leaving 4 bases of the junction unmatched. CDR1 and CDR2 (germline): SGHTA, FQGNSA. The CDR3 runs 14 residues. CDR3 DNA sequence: TGTGCCAGCAGCTTGGACAGGGCGGGCACTGAAGCTTTCTTT. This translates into CASSLDRAGTEAFF.

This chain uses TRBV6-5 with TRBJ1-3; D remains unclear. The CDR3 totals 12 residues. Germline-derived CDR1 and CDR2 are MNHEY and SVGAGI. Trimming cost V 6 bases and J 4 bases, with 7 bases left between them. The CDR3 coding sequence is TGTGCCAGCAGGGACGCAGGAAACACCATATATTTT. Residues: CASRDAGNTIYF.

The DNA for the CDR3 is TGTGCCAGCAGGTTACCTACAGATACGCAGTATTTT. Protein product: CASRLPTDTQYF. The chain recombines TRBV6-6 with TRBJ2-3; D is uncertain. V shed 6 bases and J shed 3 bases, with 7 bases lying between them. The CDR3 is 12 residues long. The V gene's germline CDR1 is MNHNY and CDR2 SVGAGI (reference sequence).

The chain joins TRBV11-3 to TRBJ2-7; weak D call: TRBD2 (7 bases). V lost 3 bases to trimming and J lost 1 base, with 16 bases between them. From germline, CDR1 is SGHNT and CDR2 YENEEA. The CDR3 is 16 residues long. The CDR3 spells CASSFDGGPGSYEQYV. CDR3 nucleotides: TGTGCCAGCAGCTTTGACGGGGGGCCCGGGTCCTACGAGCAGTACGTC.

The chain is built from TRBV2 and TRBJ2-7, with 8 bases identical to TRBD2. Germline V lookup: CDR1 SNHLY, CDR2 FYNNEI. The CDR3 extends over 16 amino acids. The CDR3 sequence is CGQHGREATISYEQYF. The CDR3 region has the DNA TGTGGTCAGCACGGGCGGGAGGCTACGATTTCCTACGAGCAGTACTTC.

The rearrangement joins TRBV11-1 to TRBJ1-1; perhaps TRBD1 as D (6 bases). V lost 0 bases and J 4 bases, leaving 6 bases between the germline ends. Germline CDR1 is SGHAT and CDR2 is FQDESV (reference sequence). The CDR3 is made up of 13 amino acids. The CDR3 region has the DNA TGTGCCAGCAGCTTAGCAGGGGGCACTGAAGCTTTCTTT. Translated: CASSLAGGTEAFF.